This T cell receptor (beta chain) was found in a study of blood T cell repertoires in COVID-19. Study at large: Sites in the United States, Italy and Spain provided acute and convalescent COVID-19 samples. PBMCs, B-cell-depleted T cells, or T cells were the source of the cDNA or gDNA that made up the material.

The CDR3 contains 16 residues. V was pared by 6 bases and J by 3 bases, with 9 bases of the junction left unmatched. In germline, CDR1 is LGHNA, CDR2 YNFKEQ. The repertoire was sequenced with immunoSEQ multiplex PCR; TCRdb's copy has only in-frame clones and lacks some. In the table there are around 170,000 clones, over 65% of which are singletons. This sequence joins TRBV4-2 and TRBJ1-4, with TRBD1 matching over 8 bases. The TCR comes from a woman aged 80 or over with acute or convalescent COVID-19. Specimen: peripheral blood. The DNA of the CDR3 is TGTGCCAGCAGAAGGACCCCGACAGGGGCTAATGAAAAACTGTTTTTT. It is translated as CASRRTPTGANEKLFF.